Shown below are 4 T cell receptor beta chains from a single sample sequenced in a study of OX40 agonist ivuxolimab in advanced cancers. Measured with immunoSEQ multiplex PCR; TCRdb has only the in-frame clones, and not every one. Altogether approximately 79,000 clones are present, around 86% being singletons, with the ten largest covering 0.45% to 0.7%. Sample: CD4+ or CD8+ T cells sorted from blood, taken in a trial of the OX40 agonist ivuxolimab. Receptor source: an adult with an advanced solid tumor such as melanoma, head and neck, liver or kidney cancer.

V gene TRBV7-2 combines with J gene TRBJ1-3; D unclear. CDR1 and CDR2 from the germline V gene are SGHTA and FQGNSA. The CDR3 length is 13 residues. V lost 5 bases and J 2 bases, leaving 7 bases between the germline ends. CDR3 nucleotide sequence: TGTGCCAGCAGCGCCCGCACTGGAAACACCATATATTTT. It is translated as CASSARTGNTIYF.

This chain joins TRBV7-8 and TRBJ2-2; 12 bases map to TRBD2. The CDR3 is 19 residues long. Germline CDR1 is SGHVS and CDR2 is FQNEAQ. Trimming took 3 bases from V and 0 from J; bases not matched to a gene: 8. Here the CDR3 reads CASSFFASGGAANTGELFF. The CDR3 DNA is TGTGCCAGCAGCTTTTTTGCTAGCGGGGGGGCCGCGAACACCGGGGAGCTGTTTTTT.

This clone has a handful of counts. The chain couples TRBV28 to TRBJ2-5, with D perhaps being TRBD1 or TRBD2 (5 bases each). The length of the CDR3 is 15 residues. Trimming took 10 bases from V and 4 from J, leaving 22 bases between them. Looked up from germline, CDR1 is MDHEN and CDR2 is SYDVKM. As DNA, the CDR3 is TGTGCCACCTCGCAGGACTCGGGCACAGGAGAGACCCAGTACTTC. Its protein product is CATSQDSGTGETQYF.

The chain recombines TRBV7-9 with TRBJ1-1; possible D gene TRBD1, 6 bases. The V gene's germline CDR1 is SEHNR and CDR2 FQNEAQ (reference sequence). CDR3 length: 13 residues. Trimming cost V 0 bases and J 8 bases, with 10 bases left between them. The CDR3 region is CASSLAQGGEAFF. The CDR3 DNA sequence: TGTGCCAGCAGCTTAGCACAGGGCGGCGAAGCTTTCTTT. The full variable domain, completed using reference TRBV7-9 and TRBJ1-1, is DTGVSQNPRHKITKRGQNVTFRCDPISEHNRLYWYRQTLGQGPEFLTYFQNEAQLEKSRLLSDRFSAERPKGSFSTLEIQRTEQGDSAMYLCASSLAQGGEAFFGQGTRLTVV.